This T cell receptor (beta chain) was obtained from a study of T cells after yellow fever vaccination. Study-wide points: Sorted repertoires could include abundant contaminating clonotypes from bulk cells. Post-booster repertoires contained most primary-vaccination clones again (96% CD4, around 89% CD8).

This clonotype was found a few times. Its antigen is still unknown. Production of TCR cDNA was by 5'RACE template switching, which also added a universal primer site and UMIs. MiXCR, applied by TCRdb to the 5' RACE reads, yields one record per CDR3 protein. Of some 240,000 distinct CDR3 sequences in the sample, approximately 3.2% were seen once. The TCR was taken from a man aged 18-30 years who received the YFV17D yellow fever vaccine. Here the sequenced sample was CD4+ T cells sorted from PBMCs, taken 10 days after the yellow fever booster vaccination.

The CDR3 DNA is TGCAGTGCTAGATTGGGGGGTCCGGGGACTGAAGCTTTCTTT. The encoded protein is CSARLGGPGTEAFF. The genes are TRBV20-1 and TRBJ1-1; a possible D gene is TRBD1 (5 bases). This CDR3 region has 14 residues. Trimming removed 2 bases from V and 5 bases from J, with 15 bases in between. Germline V lookup: CDR1 DFQATT, CDR2 SNEGSKA (reference sequence).